This T cell receptor (beta chain) was sequenced during a study of cytomegalovirus exposure and HLA in healthy donors. Study-wide results and caveats: Links to common viral pathogens appeared, in a later analysis, for several of the most significant clusters.

Trimming cost V 8 bases and J 2 bases, with 18 bases left between them. In germline, CDR1 is MNHEY, CDR2 SVGAGI. The CDR3 is 15 residues long. With 60 Vbeta and 13 Jbeta primers, the PCR was carried out. Using immunoSEQ multiplex PCR, the repertoire was profiled, and TCRdb retains in-frame clones only, with some absent. In the table there are more than 110,000 clones, 73% of which are singletons. This clone was observed a few times. Antigen: not known. V and J are TRBV6-5 and TRBJ1-2, with D unresolved. This receptor was obtained from a woman between 35 and 50 years old in good health and CMV-seronegative. The sample consisted of PBMCs. CDR3 DNA sequence: TGTGCCAGCCAGGCGGGCGTAGGGCGGAACTATGGCTACACCTTC. Protein sequence: CASQAGVGRNYGYTF.